This T cell receptor (beta chain) was recorded in a study of T cell responses to AZD1222 COVID-19 vaccine. The study, taken as a whole, reports: The repertoires were collected only after the peak T cell response.

Comments on this clone: Its antigen is as yet unknown.

This CDR3 contains 15 residues. Germline lookup yields CDR1 MNHEY and CDR2 SVGAGI. Trimming removed 0 bases from V and 7 bases from J, with 16 bases in between. The data were produced by immunoSEQ multiplex PCR, yet TCRdb's version contains in-frame clones alone and is incomplete. In the table there are roughly 180,000 clones, 87% of which are singletons. This receptor was obtained from an adult in good health. The sequenced sample was peripheral blood, obtained on day 0 of MenACWY control vaccination. The chain joins TRBV6-5 to TRBJ2-7; the D is unclear. DNA of the CDR3: TGTGCCAGCAGTTACTCGACACAAGAACCTTGGGAGCAGTACTTC. Amino acids: CASSYSTQEPWEQYF.